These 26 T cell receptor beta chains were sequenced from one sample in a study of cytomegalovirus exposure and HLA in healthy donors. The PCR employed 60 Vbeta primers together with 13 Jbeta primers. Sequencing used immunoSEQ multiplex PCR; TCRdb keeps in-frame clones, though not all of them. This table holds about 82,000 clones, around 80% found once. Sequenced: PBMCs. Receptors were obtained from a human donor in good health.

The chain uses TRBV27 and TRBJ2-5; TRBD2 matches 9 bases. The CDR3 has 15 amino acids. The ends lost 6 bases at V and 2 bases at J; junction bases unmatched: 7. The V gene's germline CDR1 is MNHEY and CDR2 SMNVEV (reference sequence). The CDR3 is CASSPGRGGQETQYF. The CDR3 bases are TGTGCCAGCAGCCCCGGGCGGGGGGGGCAAGAGACCCAGTACTTC.

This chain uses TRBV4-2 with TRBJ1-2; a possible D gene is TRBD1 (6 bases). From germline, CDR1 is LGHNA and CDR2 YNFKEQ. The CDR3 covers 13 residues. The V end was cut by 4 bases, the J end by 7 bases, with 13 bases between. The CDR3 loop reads CASSPPTGFGYTF. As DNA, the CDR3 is TGTGCCAGCAGCCCCCCGACAGGTTTTGGCTACACCTTC.

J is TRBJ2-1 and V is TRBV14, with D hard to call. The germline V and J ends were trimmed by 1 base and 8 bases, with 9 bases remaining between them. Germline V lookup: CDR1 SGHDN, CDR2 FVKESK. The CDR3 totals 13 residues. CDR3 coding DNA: TGTGCCAGCAGCCAAGTCCGGCAGGATGAGCAGTTCTTC. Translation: CASSQVRQDEQFF.

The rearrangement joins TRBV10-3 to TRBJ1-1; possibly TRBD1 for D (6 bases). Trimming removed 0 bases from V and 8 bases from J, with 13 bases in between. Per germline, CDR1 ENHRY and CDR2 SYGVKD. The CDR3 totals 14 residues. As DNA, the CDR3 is TGTGCCATCAGTGAGTCGACAGGAGGAATGGAAGCTTTCTTT. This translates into CAISESTGGMEAFF.

Written as DNA, the CDR3 is TGCGCCAGCAGCCAAGATGAGGAGATGTACAATGAGCAGTTCTTC. Translating it yields CASSQDEEMYNEQFF. V and J are TRBV4-3 and TRBJ2-1; D is undetermined. Per the germline V gene, CDR1 is LGHNA and CDR2 is YSLEER. The CDR3 runs 15 residues. V was trimmed by 0 bases and J by 4 bases, leaving 10 bases between them.

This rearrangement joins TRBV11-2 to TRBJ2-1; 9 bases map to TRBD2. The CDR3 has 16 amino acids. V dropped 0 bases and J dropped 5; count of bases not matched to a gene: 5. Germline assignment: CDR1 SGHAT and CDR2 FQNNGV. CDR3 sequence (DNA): TGTGCCAGCAGCTTAGAGGGACTAGCTTTTGACAATGAGCAGTTCTTC. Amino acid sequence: CASSLEGLAFDNEQFF.

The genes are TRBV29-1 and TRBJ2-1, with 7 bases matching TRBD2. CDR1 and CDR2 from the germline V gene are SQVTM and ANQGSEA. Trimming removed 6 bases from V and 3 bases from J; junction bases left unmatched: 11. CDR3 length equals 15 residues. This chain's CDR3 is CSVASSLAVYNEQFF. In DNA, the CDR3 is TGCAGCGTGGCCTCATCGCTAGCGGTCTACAATGAGCAGTTCTTC.

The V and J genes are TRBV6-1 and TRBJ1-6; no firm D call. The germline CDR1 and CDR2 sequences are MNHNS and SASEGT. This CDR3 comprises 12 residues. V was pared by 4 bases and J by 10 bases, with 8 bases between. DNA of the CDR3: TGTGCCAGCAGTGCCGCAGGCTCACCCCTCCACTTT. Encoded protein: CASSAAGSPLHF.

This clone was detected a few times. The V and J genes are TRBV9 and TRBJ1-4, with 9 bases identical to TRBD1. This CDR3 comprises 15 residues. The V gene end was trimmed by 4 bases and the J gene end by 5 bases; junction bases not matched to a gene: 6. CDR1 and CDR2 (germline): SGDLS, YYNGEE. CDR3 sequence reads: CASSPHGQGNEKLFF. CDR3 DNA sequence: TGTGCCAGCAGCCCCCACGGACAGGGGAATGAAAAACTGTTTTTT.

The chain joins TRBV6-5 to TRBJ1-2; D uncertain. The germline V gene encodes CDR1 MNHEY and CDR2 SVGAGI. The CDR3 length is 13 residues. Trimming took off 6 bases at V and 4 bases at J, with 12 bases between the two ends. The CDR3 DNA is TGTGCCAGCAGAACCGTGAACAGCTATGGCTACACCTTC. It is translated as CASRTVNSYGYTF.

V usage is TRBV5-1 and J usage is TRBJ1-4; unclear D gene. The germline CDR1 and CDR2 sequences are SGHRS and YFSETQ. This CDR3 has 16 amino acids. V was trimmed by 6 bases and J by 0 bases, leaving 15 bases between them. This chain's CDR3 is CASTRGQPATNEKLFF. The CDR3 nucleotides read TGCGCCAGCACCCGAGGGCAGCCTGCAACTAATGAAAAACTGTTTTTT.

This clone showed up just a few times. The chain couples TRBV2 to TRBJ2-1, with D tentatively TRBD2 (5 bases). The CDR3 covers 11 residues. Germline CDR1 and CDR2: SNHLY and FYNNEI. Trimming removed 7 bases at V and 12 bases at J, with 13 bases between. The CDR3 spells CASMEEVRQFF. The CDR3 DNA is TGTGCCAGCATGGAGGAGGTGAGGCAGTTCTTC.

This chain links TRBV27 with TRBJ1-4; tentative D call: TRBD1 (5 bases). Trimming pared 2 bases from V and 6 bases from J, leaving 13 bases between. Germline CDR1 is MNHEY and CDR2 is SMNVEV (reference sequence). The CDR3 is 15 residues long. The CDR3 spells CASSLQGGFYEKLFF. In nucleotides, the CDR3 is TGTGCCAGCAGTTTACAGGGAGGGTTTTATGAAAAACTGTTTTTT.

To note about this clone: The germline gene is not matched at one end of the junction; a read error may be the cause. DNA for the CDR3: TGTGCTAGCAGCCCCTTACGCAACGGGGAGCAGTACTTC. It is translated as CASSPLRNGEQYF. The chain links TRBV7-9 to TRBJ2-7; D not resolved. The CDR3 length is 13 residues. CDR1 SEHNR and CDR2 FQNEAQ come from the germline V gene (reference sequence).

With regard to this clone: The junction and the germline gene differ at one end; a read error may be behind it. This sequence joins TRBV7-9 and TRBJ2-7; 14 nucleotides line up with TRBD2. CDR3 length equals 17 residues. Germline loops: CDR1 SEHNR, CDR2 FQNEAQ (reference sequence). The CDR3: CSSSETSGGESSYEQYF. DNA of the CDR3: TGTTCCAGCAGCGAGACTAGCGGGGGGGAAAGCTCCTACGAGCAGTACTTC.

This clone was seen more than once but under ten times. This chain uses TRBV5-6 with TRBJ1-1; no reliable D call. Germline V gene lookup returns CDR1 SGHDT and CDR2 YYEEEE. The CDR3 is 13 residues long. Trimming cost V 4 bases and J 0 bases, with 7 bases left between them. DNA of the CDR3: TGTGCCAGCAGCGTAGTAATGAACACTGAAGCTTTCTTT. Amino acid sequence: CASSVVMNTEAFF. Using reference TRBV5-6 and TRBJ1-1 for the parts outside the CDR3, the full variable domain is DAGVTQSPTHLIKTRGQQVTLRCSPKSGHDTVSWYQQALGQGPQFIFQYYEEEERQRGNFPDRFSGHQFPNYSSELNVNALLLGDSALYLCASSVVMNTEAFFGQGTRLTVV.

The CDR3 loop reads CASSLEGPTYNEQFF. As DNA, the CDR3 is TGCGCCAGCAGCTTGGAGGGGCCAACCTACAATGAGCAGTTCTTC. The chain combines TRBV5-1 with TRBJ2-1; tentative D call: TRBD1 (5 bases). V lost 0 bases and J 2 bases, leaving 9 bases between the germline ends. This CDR3 contains 15 residues. Per germline, CDR1 SGHRS and CDR2 YFSETQ.

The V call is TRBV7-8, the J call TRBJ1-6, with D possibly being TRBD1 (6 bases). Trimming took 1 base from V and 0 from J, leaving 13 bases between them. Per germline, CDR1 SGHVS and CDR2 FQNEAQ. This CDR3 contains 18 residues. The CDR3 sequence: CASSLGTDSSSYNSPLHF. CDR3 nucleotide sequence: TGTGCCAGCAGCTTAGGGACAGATTCAAGCTCCTATAATTCACCCCTCCACTTT.

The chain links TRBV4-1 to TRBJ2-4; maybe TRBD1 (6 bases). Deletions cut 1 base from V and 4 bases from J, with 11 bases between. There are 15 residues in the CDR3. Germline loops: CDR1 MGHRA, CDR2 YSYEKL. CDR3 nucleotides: TGCGCCAGCAGCCAAGTGGGGCAGGGGAAAAACATTCAGTACTTC. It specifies CASSQVGQGKNIQYF.

The CDR3 here is CASSEANTEAFF. The CDR3 nucleotides read TGTGCCAGCTCCGAAGCGAACACTGAAGCTTTCTTT. This rearrangement joins TRBV28 to TRBJ1-1; no clear D. Germline V gene lookup returns CDR1 MDHEN and CDR2 SYDVKM. There are 12 residues in the CDR3. Trimming removed 8 bases from V and 1 base from J, with 8 bases in between.

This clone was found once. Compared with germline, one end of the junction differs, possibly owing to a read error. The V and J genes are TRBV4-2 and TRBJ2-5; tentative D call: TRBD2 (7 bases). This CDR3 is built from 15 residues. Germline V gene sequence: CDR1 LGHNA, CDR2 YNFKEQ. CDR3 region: CARSQGLGGRGTQYF. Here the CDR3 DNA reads TGTGCCCGCAGCCAAGGACTCGGGGGGCGGGGGACCCAGTACTTC.

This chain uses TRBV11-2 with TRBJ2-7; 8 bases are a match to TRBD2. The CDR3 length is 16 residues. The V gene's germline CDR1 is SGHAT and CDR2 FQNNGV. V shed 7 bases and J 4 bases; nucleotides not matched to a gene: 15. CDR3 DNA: TGTGCCAGCAACAAGGGCCCCGGACTAGCCGAATACGAGCAGTACTTC. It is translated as CASNKGPGLAEYEQYF.

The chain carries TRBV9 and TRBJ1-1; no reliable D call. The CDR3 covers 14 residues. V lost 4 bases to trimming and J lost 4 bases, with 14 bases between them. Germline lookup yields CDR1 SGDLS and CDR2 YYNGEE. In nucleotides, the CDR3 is TGTGCCAGCAGCCTAGACCGGGCGGGCACTGAAGCTTTCTTT. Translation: CASSLDRAGTEAFF.

CDR3 DNA sequence: TGTGCCAGCAGTGAAGCTGGGGGCGTCTCTGGAAACACCATATATTTT. Translated: CASSEAGGVSGNTIYF. The rearrangement links TRBV6-1 to TRBJ1-3; TRBD1 might be the D (6 bases). V was cut by 0 bases and J by 0 bases, with 9 bases left in between. Germline values: CDR1 MNHNS, CDR2 SASEGT. This CDR3 spans 16 amino acids.

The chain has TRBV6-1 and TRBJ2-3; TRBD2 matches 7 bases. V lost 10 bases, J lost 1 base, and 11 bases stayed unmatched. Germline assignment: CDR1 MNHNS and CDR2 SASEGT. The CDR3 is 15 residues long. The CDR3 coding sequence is TGTGCCATCCTGATCTTGGGGGGGGGCACAGATACGCAGTATTTT. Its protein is CAILILGGGTDTQYF.

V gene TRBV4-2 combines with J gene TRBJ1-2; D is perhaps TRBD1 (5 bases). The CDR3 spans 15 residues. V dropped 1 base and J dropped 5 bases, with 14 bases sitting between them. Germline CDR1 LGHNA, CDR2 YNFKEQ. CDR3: CASSQAGGGIYGYTF. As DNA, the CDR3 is TGTGCCAGCAGCCAAGCCGGGGGGGGTATATATGGCTACACCTTC.